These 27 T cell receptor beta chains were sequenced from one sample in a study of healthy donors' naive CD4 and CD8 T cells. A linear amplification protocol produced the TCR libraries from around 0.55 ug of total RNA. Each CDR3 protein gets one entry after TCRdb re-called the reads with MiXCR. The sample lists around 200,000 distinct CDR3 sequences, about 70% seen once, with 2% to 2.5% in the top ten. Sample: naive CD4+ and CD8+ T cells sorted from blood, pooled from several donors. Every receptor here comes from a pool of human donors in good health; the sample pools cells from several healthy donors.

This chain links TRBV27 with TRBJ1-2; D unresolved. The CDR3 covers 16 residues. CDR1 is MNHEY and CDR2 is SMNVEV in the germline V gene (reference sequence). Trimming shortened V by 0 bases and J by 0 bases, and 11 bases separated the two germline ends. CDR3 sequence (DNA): TGTGCCAGCAGTTTATCCCTCCCTGTATCTAACTATGGCTACACCTTC. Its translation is CASSLSLPVSNYGYTF.

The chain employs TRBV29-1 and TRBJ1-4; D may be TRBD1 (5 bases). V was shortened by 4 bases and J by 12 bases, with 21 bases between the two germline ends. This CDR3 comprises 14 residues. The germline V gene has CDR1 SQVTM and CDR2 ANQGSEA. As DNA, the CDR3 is TGCAGCGTTGGGGCGAGAGGGACGGTAGGAGAACTGTTTTTT. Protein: CSVGARGTVGELFF.

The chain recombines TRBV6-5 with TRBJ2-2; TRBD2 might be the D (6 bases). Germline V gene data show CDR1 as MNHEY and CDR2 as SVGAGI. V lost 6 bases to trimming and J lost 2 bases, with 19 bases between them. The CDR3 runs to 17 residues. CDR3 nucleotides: TGTGCCAGCAGCGCCAAAGGACTATATGATAACACCGGGGAGCTGTTTTTT. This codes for CASSAKGLYDNTGELFF.

The CDR3: CATMKDARSYNEQFF. The CDR3 DNA reads TGTGCCACTATGAAGGACGCCCGCTCCTACAATGAGCAGTTCTTC. The rearrangement joins TRBV27 to TRBJ2-1; unclear D gene. Germline V gives CDR1 MNHEY, CDR2 SMNVEV (reference sequence). This CDR3 region has 15 residues. The V end was cut by 10 bases, the J end by 0 bases, with 16 bases between.

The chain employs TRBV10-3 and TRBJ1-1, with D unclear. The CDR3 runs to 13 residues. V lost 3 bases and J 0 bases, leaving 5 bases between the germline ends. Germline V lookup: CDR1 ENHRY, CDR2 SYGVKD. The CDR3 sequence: CAISDVMNTEAFF. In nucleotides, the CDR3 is TGTGCCATCAGTGACGTGATGAACACTGAAGCTTTCTTT.

The CDR3 DNA reads as TGTGCCACCCGGGACTTTTACAATGAGCAGTTCTTC. Residues: CATRDFYNEQFF. V gene TRBV6-2 or TRBV6-3 combines with J gene TRBJ2-1; D possibly corresponds to TRBD2 (6 bases). Trimming shortened V by 10 bases and J by 4 bases, and 11 bases separated the two germline ends. Germline V gives CDR1 MNHEY, CDR2 SVGEGT. CDR3 length: 12 amino acids.

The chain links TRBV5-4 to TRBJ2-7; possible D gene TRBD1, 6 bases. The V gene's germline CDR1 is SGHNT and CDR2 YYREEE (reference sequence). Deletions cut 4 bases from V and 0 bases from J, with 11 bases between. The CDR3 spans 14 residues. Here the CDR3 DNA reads TGTGCCAGCAGCGAGACAGGTGCCTCCTACGAGCAGTACTTC. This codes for CASSETGASYEQYF.

Written as DNA, the CDR3 is TGTGCCAGCTCATCCGGACTAGCGGGAGGTGCGGAGACCCAGTACTTC. It yields the protein CASSSGLAGGAETQYF. V usage is TRBV18 and J usage is TRBJ2-5; 14 nucleotides agree with TRBD2. CDR3 length: 16 amino acids. With V trimmed by 5 bases and J by 5 bases, 7 bases remained unmatched. Germline CDR1 is KGHSH and CDR2 is LQKENI.

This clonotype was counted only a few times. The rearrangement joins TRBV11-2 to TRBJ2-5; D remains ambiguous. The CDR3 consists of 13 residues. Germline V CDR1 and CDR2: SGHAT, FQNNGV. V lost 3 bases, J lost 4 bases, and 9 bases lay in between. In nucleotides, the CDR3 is TGTGCCAGCAGCTTCGGGCCCAGAGAGACCCAGTACTTC. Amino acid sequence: CASSFGPRETQYF.

CDR3 amino acids: CAWSPRGYNSPLHF. CDR3 DNA: TGTGCCTGGAGTCCCAGGGGGTATAATTCACCCCTCCACTTT. This sequence joins TRBV30 and TRBJ1-6; 7 positions agree with TRBD1. This CDR3 is 14 amino acids long. Germline V lookup: CDR1 GTSNPN, CDR2 SVGIG (reference sequence). V lost 2 bases to trimming and J lost 4 bases; unmatched junction nucleotides: 2. The full variable domain, rest sourced from reference TRBV30 and TRBJ1-6, is SQTIHQWPATLVQPVGSPLSLECTVEGTSNPNLYWYRQAAGRGLQLLFYSVGIGQISSEVPQNLSASRPQDRQFILSSKKLLLSDSGFYLCAWSPRGYNSPLHFGNGTRLTVT.

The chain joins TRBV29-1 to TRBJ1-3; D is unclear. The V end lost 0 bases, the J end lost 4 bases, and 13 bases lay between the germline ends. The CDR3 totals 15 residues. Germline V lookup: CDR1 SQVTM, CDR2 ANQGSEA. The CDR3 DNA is TGCAGCGTTGAAGATCACGATGCGTGGGGAAACACCATATATTTT. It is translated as CSVEDHDAWGNTIYF. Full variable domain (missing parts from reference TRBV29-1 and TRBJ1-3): SAVISQKPSRDICQRGTSLTIQCQVDSQVTMMFWYRQQPGQSLTLIATANQGSEATYESGFVIDKFPISRPNLTFSTLTVSNMSPEDSSIYLCSVEDHDAWGNTIYFGEGSWLTVV.

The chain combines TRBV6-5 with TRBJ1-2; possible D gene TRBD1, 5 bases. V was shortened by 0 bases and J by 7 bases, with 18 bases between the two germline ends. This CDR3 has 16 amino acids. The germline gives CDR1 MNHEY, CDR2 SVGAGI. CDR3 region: CASSYSMGQGLSGYTF. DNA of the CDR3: TGTGCCAGCAGTTACTCGATGGGTCAGGGCCTATCTGGCTACACCTTC.

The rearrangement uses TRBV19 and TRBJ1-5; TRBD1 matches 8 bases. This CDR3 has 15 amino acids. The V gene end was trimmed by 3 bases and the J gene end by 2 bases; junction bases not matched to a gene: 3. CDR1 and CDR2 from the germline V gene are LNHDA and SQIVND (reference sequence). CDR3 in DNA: TGTGCCAGTAGTATCCCGACAGGGGGCAATCAGCCCCAGCATTTT. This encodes CASSIPTGGNQPQHF.

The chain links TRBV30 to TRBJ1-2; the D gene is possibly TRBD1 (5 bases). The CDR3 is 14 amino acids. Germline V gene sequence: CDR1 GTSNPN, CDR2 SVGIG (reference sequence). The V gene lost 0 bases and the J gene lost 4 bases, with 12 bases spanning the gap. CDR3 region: CAWSVQAPRYGYTF. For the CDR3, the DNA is TGTGCCTGGAGTGTACAGGCCCCGCGCTATGGCTACACCTTC.

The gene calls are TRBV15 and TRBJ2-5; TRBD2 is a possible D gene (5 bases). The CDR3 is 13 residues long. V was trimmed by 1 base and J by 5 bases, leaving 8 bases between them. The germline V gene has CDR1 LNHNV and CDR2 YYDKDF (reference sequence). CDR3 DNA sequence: TGTGCCACCAGCAGAGGAGGGTTTGAGACCCAGTACTTC. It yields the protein CATSRGGFETQYF.

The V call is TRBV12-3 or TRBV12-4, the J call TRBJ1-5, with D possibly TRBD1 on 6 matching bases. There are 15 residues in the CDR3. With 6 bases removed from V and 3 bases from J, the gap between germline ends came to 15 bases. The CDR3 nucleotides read TGTGCCAGCAGGGGACTGACAGGCCCCAATCAGCCCCAGCATTTT. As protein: CASRGLTGPNQPQHF.

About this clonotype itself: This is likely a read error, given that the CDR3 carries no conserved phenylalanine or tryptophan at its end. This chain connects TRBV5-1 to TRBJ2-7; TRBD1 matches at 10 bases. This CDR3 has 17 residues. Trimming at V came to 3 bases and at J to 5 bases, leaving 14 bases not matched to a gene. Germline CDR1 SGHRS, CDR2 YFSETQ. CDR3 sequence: CASSSTTRDRGLDEQYL. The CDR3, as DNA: TGCGCCAGCAGCTCCACAACTCGGGACAGGGGTCTCGACGAGCAGTACCTC.

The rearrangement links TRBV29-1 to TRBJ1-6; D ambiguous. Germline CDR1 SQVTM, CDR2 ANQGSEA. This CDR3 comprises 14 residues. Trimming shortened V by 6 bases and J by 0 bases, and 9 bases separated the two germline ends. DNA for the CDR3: TGCAGCGTCGCCACGAGCTCCTATAATTCACCCCTCCACTTT. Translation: CSVATSSYNSPLHF.

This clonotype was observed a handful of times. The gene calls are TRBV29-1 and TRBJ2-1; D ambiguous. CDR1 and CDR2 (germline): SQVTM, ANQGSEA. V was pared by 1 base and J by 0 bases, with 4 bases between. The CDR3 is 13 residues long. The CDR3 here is CSVEVSSYNEQFF. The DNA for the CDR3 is TGCAGCGTTGAAGTTAGCTCCTACAATGAGCAGTTCTTC.

CDR3 loop: CATSRDTPYEQYF. In DNA, the CDR3 is TGTGCCACCAGCCGGGACACCCCCTACGAGCAGTACTTC. V is TRBV15 and J is TRBJ2-7; D is possibly TRBD1 (6 bases). The length of the CDR3 is 13 residues. V lost 5 bases and J lost 2, with 10 bases in between. In germline, CDR1 is LNHNV, CDR2 YYDKDF (reference sequence).

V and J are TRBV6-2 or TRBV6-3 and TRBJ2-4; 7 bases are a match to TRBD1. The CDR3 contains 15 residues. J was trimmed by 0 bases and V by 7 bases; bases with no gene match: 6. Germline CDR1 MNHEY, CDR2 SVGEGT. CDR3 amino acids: CASTPGQTAKNIQYF. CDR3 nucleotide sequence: TGTGCCAGCACCCCGGGACAGACAGCCAAAAACATTCAGTACTTC.

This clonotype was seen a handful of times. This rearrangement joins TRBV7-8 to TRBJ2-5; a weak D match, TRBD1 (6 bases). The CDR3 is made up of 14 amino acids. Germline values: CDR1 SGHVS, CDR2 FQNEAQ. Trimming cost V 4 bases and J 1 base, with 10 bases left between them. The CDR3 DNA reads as TGTGCCAGCAGCTATTGGACAGTCCAAGAGACCCAGTACTTC. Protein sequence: CASSYWTVQETQYF.

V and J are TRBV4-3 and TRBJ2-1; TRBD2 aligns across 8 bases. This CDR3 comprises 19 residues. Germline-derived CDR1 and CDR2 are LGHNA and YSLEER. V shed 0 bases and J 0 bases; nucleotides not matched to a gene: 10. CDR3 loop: CASSQDELAEESSYNEQFF. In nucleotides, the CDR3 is TGCGCCAGCAGCCAAGATGAACTAGCGGAGGAGAGCTCCTACAATGAGCAGTTCTTC.

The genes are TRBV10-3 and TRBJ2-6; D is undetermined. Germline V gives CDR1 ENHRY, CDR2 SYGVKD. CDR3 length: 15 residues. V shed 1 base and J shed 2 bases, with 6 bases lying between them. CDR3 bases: TGTGCCATCAGTGAGTTGGGTACTGGGGCCAACGTCCTGACTTTC. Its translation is CAISELGTGANVLTF.

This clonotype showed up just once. The CDR3 sequence: CSVDVAGVNYEQYF. CDR3 nucleotides: TGCAGCGTTGATGTTGCGGGAGTGAACTACGAGCAGTACTTC. The rearrangement uses TRBV29-1 and TRBJ2-7, with 7 bases lining up with TRBD2. The V segment lost 3 bases and the J segment 3 bases; nucleotides outside the gene matches: 8. Germline CDR1 is SQVTM and CDR2 is ANQGSEA. This CDR3 is 14 amino acids long.

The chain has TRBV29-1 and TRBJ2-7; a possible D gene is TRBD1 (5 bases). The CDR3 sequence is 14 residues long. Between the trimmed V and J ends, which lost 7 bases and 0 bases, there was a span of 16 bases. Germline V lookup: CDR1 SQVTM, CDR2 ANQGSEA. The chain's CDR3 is CSAARGYRSYEQYF. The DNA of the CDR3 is TGCAGCGCAGCAAGGGGTTACCGCTCCTACGAGCAGTACTTC.

CDR3 region: CASTSALAGSYEQYF. The CDR3 region has the DNA TGTGCCAGCACCTCAGCACTAGCGGGATCCTACGAGCAGTACTTC. The gene calls are TRBV6-5 and TRBJ2-7, with 10 nucleotides matching TRBD2. Unmatched junction bases numbered 7, after V lost 7 bases and J lost 1 base. The CDR3 has 15 residues. Germline CDR1 and CDR2: MNHEY and SVGAGI.